The 2 T cell receptor beta chains presented below share a single source sample, sequenced in a study of T cells in tuberculosis. Sequencing was performed with immunoSEQ multiplex PCR; in TCRdb, only in-frame clones are kept and a portion is missing. The sample holds roughly 35,000 clones, more than 85% seen once. The source material was PBMCs. These receptors all come from a donor between 10 and 35 years old with latent tuberculosis or without tuberculosis infection.

The gene calls are TRBV6-5 and TRBJ1-3; the D is unclear. CDR1 is MNHEY, CDR2 SVGAGI, per germline. V gave up 5 bases and J gave up 0 bases, with 11 bases separating them. The CDR3 spans 15 residues. CDR3 sequence (DNA): TGTGCCAGCAGTAGAGGGCCGGGCTCTGGAAACACCATATATTTT. Translated, it gives CASSRGPGSGNTIYF.

The chain employs TRBV5-1 and TRBJ1-1, with a weak D call TRBD1 (6 bases). Trimming took 3 bases from V and 1 from J, leaving 13 bases between them. The CDR3 has 15 amino acids. Germline V gene sequence: CDR1 SGHRS, CDR2 YFSETQ. The CDR3 loop is CASSSTGDGNTEAFF. The CDR3, as DNA: TGCGCCAGCAGCTCGACAGGCGACGGGAACACTGAAGCTTTCTTT.